Below are 5 T cell receptor beta chains sequenced from a single sample in a study of response to subunit inactivated influenza vaccine. TCRdb reprocessed the RT-PCR reads via MiXCR and lists one record per CDR3 protein. The sample includes a few hundred thousand distinct CDR3 sequences, 12% to 15% of them seen just once. This specimen was PBMCs from blood, taken less than 13 days after vaccination. The receptors come from a man in his fifties who received an inactivated influenza vaccine.

In its sample, this clonotype was seen many times. The CDR3 loop reads CASSGLAGVTGELFF. The CDR3 region has the DNA TGTGCCAGCAGCGGACTAGCGGGAGTGACCGGGGAGCTGTTTTTT. The gene calls are TRBV27 and TRBJ2-2, with TRBD2 identical over 13 bases. This CDR3 region has 15 residues. V lost 6 bases and J lost 5; bases outside the gene matches: 3. Germline values: CDR1 MNHEY, CDR2 SMNVEV (reference sequence).

At least ten counts were recorded for this clonotype. The chain joins TRBV7-2 to TRBJ2-2; no definite D call. Germline CDR1 and CDR2: SGHTA and FQGNSA. The V gene lost 1 base and the J gene lost 0 bases, with 3 bases spanning the gap. The CDR3 has 14 residues. The CDR3 here is CASSLVSNTGELFF. In DNA, the CDR3 is TGTGCCAGCAGCTTAGTGTCGAACACCGGGGAGCTGTTTTTT.

This clonotype was seen a handful of times. V usage is TRBV3-1 and J usage is TRBJ1-3, with TRBD1 matching 9 bases. Germline-derived CDR1 and CDR2 are LGHDT and YNNKEL (reference sequence). The V segment lost 3 bases and the J segment 2 bases; nucleotides outside the gene matches: 11. This CDR3 has 18 amino acids. CDR3 coding DNA: TGTGCCAGCAGCCAGCTCTACAGGGGGCGAGGAACTGGAAACACCATATATTTT. Translated: CASSQLYRGRGTGNTIYF. The full variable domain, rest sourced from reference TRBV3-1 and TRBJ1-3, is DTAVSQTPKYLVTQMGNDKSIKCEQNLGHDTMYWYKQDSKKFLKIMFSYNNKELIINETVPNRFSPKSPDKAHLNLHINSLELGDSAVYFCASSQLYRGRGTGNTIYFGEGSWLTVV.

The genes are TRBV20-1 and TRBJ2-7; D perhaps matches TRBD2 (5 bases). Trimming removed 5 bases at V and 4 bases at J, with 15 bases between. The CDR3 extends over 13 amino acids. Germline loops: CDR1 DFQATT, CDR2 SNEGSKA (reference sequence). CDR3 protein: CSAGVPGGYEQYF. The CDR3 DNA follows: TGCAGTGCTGGGGTTCCGGGCGGGTACGAGCAGTACTTC.

This clonotype was picked up a small number of times. The rearrangement links TRBV20-1 to TRBJ1-5; TRBD1 is a possible D gene (6 bases). The CDR3 covers 15 residues. Germline CDR1 DFQATT, CDR2 SNEGSKA (reference sequence). Between the trimmed V and J ends, which lost 0 bases and 6 bases, there was a span of 15 bases. CDR3 in DNA: TGCAGTGCTAGAGATGGTCAGGGGATGGTTCAGCCCCAGCATTTT. It encodes CSARDGQGMVQPQHF.